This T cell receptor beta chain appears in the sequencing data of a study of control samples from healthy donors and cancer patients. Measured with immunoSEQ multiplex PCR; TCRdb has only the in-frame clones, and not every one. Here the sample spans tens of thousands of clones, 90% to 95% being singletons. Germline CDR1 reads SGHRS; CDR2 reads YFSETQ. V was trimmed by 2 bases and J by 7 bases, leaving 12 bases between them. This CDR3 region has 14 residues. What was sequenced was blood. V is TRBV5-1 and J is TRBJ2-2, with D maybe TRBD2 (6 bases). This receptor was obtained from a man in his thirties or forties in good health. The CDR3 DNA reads TGCGCCAGCAGCTTACGGGAGACGGGCGGGGAGCTGTTTTTT. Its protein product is CASSLRETGGELFF.